This TCR beta chain appears in the sequencing data of a study of blood T cell repertoires in COVID-19. Libraries were prepared by immunoSEQ multiplex PCR; TCRdb keeps only in-frame clonotypes and omits some of them. The sample contains about 230,000 clones, roughly 80% of which appear only once. The CDR3 spans 16 residues. With 0 bases clipped from V and 7 bases from J, the junction kept 7 bases outside the gene matches. CDR1 is MNHEY, CDR2 SVGAGI, per germline. The chain couples TRBV6-5 to TRBJ2-1; 9 nucleotides match TRBD1. The specimen sequenced was peripheral blood. This TCR was recovered from a woman aged 80 or over with acute or convalescent COVID-19. The CDR3 reads CASSYSRDRVGNEQFF. The CDR3 nucleotides read TGTGCCAGCAGTTACTCCCGGGACAGGGTGGGTAATGAGCAGTTCTTC.